The clone carrying this TCR beta chain was counted at least ten times. Its antigen is undetermined. Full-length variable regions came from constant-region reverse primers plus semi-nested Nested Universal Primer A PCR. TCRdb itself ran the 5' RACE reads through MiXCR, one entry per CDR3 protein. The sample holds under 35,000 distinct CDR3 sequences, about a quarter seen once. CDR1 SQVTM and CDR2 ANQGSEA come from the germline V gene. The CDR3 covers 14 residues. Trimming removed 4 bases from V and 5 bases from J, with 17 bases in between. Study-wide points: Tumor-infiltrating Treg TCR alpha and beta sequences overlapped most with tumor naive CD4+ T cells, then blood naive.

This TCR came from a female donor with breast cancer. The source material was naive CD4+ T cells sorted from a lymph node. Described subset: naive CD4+ T cells, CD4+CD45RA+CD25-. The chain is built from TRBV29-1 and TRBJ2-5, with a weak D call TRBD1 (7 bases). DNA of the CDR3: TGCAGCGTTGTCATAGGGGGCGGAGGGGAGACCCAGTACTTC. Its translation: CSVVIGGGGETQYF.